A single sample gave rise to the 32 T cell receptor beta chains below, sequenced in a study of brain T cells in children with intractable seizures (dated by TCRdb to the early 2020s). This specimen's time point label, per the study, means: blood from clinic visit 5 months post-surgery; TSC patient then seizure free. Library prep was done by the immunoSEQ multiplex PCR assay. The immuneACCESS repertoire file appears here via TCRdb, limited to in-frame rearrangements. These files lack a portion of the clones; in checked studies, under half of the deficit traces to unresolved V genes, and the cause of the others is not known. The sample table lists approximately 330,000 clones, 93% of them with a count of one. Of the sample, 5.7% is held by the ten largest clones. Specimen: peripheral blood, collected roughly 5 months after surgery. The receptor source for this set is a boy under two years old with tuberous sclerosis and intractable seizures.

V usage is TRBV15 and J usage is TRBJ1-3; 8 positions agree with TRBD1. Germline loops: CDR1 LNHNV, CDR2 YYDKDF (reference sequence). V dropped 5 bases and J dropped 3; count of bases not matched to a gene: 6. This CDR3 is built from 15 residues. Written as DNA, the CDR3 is TGTGCCACCAGCTCACACAGGGGGGTTGGAAACACCATATATTTT. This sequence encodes CATSSHRGVGNTIYF.

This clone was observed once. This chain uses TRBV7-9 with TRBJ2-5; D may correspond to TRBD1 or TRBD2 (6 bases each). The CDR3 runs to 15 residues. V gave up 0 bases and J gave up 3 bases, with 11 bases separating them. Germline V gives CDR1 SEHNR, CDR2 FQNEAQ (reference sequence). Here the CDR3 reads CASSLAGGYKETQYF. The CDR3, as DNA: TGTGCCAGCAGCTTAGCGGGGGGCTACAAAGAGACCCAGTACTTC.

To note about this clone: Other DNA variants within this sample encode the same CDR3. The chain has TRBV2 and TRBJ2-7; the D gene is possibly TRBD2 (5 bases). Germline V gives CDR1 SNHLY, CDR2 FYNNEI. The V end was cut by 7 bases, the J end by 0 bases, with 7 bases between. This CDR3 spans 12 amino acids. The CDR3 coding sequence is TGTGCCAGCATCGGGGTCTCCTACGAGCAGTACTTC. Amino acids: CASIGVSYEQYF.

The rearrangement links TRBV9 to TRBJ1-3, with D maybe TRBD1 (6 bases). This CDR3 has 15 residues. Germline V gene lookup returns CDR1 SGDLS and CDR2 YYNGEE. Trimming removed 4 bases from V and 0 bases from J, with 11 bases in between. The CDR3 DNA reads TGTGCCAGCAGCCCGCGGGACAACTCTGGAAACACCATATATTTT. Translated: CASSPRDNSGNTIYF.

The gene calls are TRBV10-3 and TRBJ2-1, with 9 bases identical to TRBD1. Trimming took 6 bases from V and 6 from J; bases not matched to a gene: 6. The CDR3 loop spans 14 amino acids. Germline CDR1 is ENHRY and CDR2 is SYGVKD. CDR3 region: CAISRDREGNEQFF. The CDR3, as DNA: TGTGCCATCAGCCGGGACAGGGAGGGCAATGAGCAGTTCTTC.

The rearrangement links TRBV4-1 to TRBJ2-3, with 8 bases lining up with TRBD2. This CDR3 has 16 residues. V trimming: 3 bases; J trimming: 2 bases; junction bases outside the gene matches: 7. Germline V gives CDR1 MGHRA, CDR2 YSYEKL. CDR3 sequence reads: CASSQKLAGDTDTQYF. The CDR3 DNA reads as TGCGCCAGCAGCCAGAAGCTAGCGGGTGACACAGATACGCAGTATTTT.

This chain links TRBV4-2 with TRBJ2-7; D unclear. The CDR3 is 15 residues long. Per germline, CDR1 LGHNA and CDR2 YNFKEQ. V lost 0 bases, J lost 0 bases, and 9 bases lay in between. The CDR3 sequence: CASSQEFRVSYEQYF. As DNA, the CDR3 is TGTGCCAGCAGCCAAGAATTCAGAGTCTCCTACGAGCAGTACTTC.

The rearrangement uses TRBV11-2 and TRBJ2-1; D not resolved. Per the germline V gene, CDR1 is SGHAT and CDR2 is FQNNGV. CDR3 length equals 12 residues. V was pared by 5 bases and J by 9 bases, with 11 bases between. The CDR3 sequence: CASSRAYVEQFF. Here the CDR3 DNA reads TGTGCCAGCAGCCGGGCCTATGTTGAGCAGTTCTTC. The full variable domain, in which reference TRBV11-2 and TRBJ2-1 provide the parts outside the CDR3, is EAGVAQSPRYKIIEKRQSVAFWCNPISGHATLYWYQQILGQGPKLLIQFQNNGVVDDSQLPKDRFSAERLKGVDSTLKIQPAKLEDSAVYLCASSRAYVEQFFGPGTRLTVL.

CDR3 in amino acids: CASSLAAGSTEAFF. CDR3 nucleotides: TGTGCCAGCAGCTTAGCTGCGGGTAGCACTGAAGCTTTCTTT. The rearrangement uses TRBV7-9 and TRBJ1-1; D gene uncertain. Germline loops: CDR1 SEHNR, CDR2 FQNEAQ (reference sequence). The CDR3 loop spans 14 amino acids. Trimming removed 0 bases from V and 4 bases from J, with 9 bases in between.

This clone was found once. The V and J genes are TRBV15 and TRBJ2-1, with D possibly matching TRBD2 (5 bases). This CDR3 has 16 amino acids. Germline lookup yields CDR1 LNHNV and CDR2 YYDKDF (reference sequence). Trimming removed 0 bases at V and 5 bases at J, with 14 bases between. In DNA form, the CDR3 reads TGTGCCACCAGCAGAGACGACTACCGGGTGAACAATGAGCAGTTCTTC. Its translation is CATSRDDYRVNNEQFF.

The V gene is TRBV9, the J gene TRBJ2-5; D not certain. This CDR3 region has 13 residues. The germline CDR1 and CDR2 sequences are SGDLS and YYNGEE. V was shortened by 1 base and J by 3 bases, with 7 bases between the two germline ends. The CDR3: CASSVSLEETQYF. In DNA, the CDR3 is TGTGCCAGCAGCGTAAGCCTGGAAGAGACCCAGTACTTC.

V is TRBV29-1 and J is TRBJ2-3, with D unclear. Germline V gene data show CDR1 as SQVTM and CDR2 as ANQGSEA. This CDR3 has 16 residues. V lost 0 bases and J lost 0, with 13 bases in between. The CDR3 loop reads CSVEEVGMDSTDTQYF. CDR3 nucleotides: TGCAGCGTTGAAGAAGTAGGGATGGATAGCACAGATACGCAGTATTTT.

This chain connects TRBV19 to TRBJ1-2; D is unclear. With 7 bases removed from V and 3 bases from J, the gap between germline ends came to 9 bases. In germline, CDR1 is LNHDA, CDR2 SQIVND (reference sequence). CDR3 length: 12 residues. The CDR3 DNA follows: TGTGCCAGTATTGGAGCCCACTATGGCTACACCTTC. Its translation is CASIGAHYGYTF.

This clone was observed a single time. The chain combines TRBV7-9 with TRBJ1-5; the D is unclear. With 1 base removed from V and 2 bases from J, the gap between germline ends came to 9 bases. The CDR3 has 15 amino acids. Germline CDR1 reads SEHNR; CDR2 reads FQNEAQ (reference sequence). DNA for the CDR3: TGTGCCAGCAGCTTAGGCGAGTCCCGCAATCAGCCCCAGCATTTT. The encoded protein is CASSLGESRNQPQHF.

The CDR3 here is CATSDSQVPYNEQFF. CDR3 sequence (DNA): TGTGCCACCAGTGATTCCCAAGTACCCTACAATGAGCAGTTCTTC. The gene calls are TRBV24-1 and TRBJ2-1; no firm D call. V shed 2 bases and J shed 2 bases, with 9 bases lying between them. The CDR3 spans 15 residues. In germline, CDR1 is KGHDR, CDR2 SFDVKD.

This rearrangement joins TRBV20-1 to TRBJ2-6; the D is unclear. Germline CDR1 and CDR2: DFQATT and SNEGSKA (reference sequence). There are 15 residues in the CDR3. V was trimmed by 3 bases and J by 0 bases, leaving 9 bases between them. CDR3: CSASRVHSGANVLTF. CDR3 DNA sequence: TGCAGTGCTAGTAGGGTCCACTCTGGGGCCAACGTCCTGACTTTC.

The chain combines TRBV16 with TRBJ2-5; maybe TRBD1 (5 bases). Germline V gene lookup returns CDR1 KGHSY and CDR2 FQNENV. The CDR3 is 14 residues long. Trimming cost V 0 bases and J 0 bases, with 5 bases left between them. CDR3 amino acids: CASSQSGDQETQYF. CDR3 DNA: TGTGCCAGCAGCCAATCAGGGGACCAAGAGACCCAGTACTTC.

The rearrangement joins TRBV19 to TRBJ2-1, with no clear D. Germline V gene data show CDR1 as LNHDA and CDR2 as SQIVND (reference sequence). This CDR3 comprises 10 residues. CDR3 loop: CAVGLNEQFF. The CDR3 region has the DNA TGTGCAGTAGGCCTTAATGAGCAGTTCTTC. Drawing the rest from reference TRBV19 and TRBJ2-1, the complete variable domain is DGGITQSPKYLFRKEGQNVTLSCEQNLNHDAMYWYRQDPGQGLRLIYYSQIVNDFQKGDIAEGYSVSREKKESFPLTVTSAQKNPTAFYLCAVGLNEQFFGPGTRLTVL.

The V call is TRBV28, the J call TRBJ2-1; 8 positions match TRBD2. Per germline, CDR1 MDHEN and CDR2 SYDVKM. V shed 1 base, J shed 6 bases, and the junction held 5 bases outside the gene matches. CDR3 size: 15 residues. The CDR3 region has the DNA TGTGCCAGCAGTTTATCCGGGAGGGGTAGCAATGAGCAGTTCTTC. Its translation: CASSLSGRGSNEQFF.

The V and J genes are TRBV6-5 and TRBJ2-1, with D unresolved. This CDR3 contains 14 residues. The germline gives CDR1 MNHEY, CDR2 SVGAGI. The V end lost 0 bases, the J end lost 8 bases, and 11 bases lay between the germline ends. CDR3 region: CASSYSGLVDEQFF. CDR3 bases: TGTGCCAGCAGTTACTCGGGGTTGGTGGATGAGCAGTTCTTC.

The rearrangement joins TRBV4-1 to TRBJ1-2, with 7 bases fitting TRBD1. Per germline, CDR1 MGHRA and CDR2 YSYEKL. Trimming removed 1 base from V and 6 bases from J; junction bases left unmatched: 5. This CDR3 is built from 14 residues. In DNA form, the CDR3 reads TGCGCCAGCAGCCAAGCATCGACAGGGAATGGCTACACCTTC. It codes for CASSQASTGNGYTF.

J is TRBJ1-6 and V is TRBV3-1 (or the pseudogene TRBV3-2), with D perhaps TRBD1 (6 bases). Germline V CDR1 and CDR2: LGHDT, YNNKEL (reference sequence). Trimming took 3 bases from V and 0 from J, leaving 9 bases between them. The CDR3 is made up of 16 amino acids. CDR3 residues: CASSQGHSSYNSPLHF. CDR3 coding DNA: TGTGCCAGCAGCCAGGGACACAGCTCCTATAATTCACCCCTCCACTTT.

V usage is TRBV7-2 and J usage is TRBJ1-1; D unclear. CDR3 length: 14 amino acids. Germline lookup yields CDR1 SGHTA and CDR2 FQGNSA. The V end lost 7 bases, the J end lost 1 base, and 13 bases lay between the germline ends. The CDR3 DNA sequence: TGTGCCAGCACCCTCTCGTATCAGAACACTGAAGCTTTCTTT. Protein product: CASTLSYQNTEAFF.

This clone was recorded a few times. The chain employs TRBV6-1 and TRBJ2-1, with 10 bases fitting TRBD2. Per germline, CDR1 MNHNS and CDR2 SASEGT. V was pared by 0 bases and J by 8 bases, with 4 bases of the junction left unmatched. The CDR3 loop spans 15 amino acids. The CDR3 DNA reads TGTGCCAGCAGTGAAGCAGCTAGCGGGAGCTATGAGCAGTTCTTC. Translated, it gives CASSEAASGSYEQFF.

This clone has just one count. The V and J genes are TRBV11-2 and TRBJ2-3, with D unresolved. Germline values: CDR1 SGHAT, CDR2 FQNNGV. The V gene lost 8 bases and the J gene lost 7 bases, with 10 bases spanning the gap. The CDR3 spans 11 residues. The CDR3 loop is CASGHQNTQYF. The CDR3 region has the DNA TGTGCCAGCGGCCACCAGAATACGCAGTATTTT.

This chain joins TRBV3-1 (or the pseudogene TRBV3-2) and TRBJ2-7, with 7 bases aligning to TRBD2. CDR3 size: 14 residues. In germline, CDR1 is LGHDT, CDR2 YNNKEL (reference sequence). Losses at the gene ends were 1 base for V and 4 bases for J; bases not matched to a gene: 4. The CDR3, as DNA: TGTGCCAGCAGCCAAGTTCAGGGAGGGTACGAGCAGTACTTC. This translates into CASSQVQGGYEQYF.

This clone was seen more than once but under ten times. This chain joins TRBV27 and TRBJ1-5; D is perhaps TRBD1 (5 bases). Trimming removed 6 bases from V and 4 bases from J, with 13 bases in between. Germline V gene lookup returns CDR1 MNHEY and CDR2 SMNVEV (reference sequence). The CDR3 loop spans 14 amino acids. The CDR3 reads CASSYGGSNQPQHF. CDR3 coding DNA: TGTGCCAGCAGCTATGGGGGGTCGAATCAGCCCCAGCATTTT.

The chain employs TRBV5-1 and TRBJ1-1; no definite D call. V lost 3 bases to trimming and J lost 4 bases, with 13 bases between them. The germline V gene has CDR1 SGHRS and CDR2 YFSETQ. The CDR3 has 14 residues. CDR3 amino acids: CASSWTAAGTEAFF. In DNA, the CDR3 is TGCGCCAGCAGCTGGACGGCGGCAGGCACTGAAGCTTTCTTT.

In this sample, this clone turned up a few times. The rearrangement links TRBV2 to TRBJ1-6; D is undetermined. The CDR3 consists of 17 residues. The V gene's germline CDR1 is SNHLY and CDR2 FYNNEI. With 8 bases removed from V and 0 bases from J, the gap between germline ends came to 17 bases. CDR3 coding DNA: TGTGCCAGCTTCGGGAGGGCACCTAGCTCCTATAATTCACCCCTCCACTTT. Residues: CASFGRAPSSYNSPLHF.

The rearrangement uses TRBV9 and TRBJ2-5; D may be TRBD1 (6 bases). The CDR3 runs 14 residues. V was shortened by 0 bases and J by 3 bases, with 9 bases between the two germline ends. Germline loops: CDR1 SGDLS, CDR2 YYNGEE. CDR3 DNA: TGTGCCAGCAGCGTAGGACAGGCCAAAGAGACCCAGTACTTC. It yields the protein CASSVGQAKETQYF.

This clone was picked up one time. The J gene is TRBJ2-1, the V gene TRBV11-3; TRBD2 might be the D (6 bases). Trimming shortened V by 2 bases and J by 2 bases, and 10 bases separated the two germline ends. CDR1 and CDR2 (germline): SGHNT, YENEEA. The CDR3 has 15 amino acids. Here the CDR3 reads CASSLRGNTYNEQFF. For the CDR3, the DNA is TGTGCCAGCAGCTTACGGGGGAACACCTACAATGAGCAGTTCTTC.

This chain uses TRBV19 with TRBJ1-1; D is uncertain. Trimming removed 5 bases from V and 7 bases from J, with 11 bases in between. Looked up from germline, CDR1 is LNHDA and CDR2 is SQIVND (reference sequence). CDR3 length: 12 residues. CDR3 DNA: TGTGCCAGTAGTTCGGAGGGCGATGAAGCTTTCTTT. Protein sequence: CASSSEGDEAFF.